The clone carrying this T cell receptor (beta chain) occurred once. Its antigen remains unknown. The data originate from a study of OX40 agonist ivuxolimab in advanced cancers. As for the study in general: Of mixed ages from about 23 to 85 and averaging 60 years, the group was approximately 80% male. A history of anti-PD-1, anti-PD-L1 or anti-CTLA-4 therapy was acceptable, and approximately 41% had some. Study-wide findings and caveats: CD4+ and CD8+ blood T cells expanded clonally by week 6 at 0.1 to 3.0 mg/kg. Individuals who were partial responders at 0.1-3.0 mg/kg had clonal expansion that ranked among the lowest.

Repertoires were generated with immunoSEQ multiplex PCR, while TCRdb's copy carries only in-frame clones and drops some. Of 60,000 to 75,000 clones detected, 85% appear once; the ten largest clones hold 5% to 6.5%. Sample: CD4+ or CD8+ T cells sorted from blood, taken in a trial of the OX40 agonist ivuxolimab. The sequence derives from an adult with an advanced solid tumor such as melanoma, head and neck, liver or kidney cancer.

In nucleotides, the CDR3 is TGTGCCAGCAGTAAACGGGACCACCAGTACGAGCAGTACTTC. It translates to CASSKRDHQYEQYF. The chain uses TRBV7-6 and TRBJ2-7; D is perhaps TRBD1 or TRBD2 (5 bases each). The CDR3 contains 14 residues. Trimming took 6 bases from V and 4 from J, leaving 16 bases between them. In germline, CDR1 is SGHVS, CDR2 FNYEAQ.